Listed here are 28 T cell receptor beta chains from one sample, sequenced in a study of blood T cell repertoires in COVID-19. Profiling relied on immunoSEQ multiplex PCR, and the TCRdb table lists in-frame clones only, not all of them. There are 89,000 or so clones in the sample; around 85% occur only once, and about two fifths lies in the top ten. The sequenced sample consisted of peripheral blood. These receptors all come from an elderly man with acute or convalescent COVID-19.

The rearrangement joins TRBV7-9 to TRBJ1-1; maybe TRBD1 (5 bases). Trimming took 4 bases from V and 5 from J, leaving 17 bases between them. CDR1 is SEHNR and CDR2 is FQNEAQ in the germline V gene (reference sequence). The CDR3 extends over 15 amino acids. Here the CDR3 reads CASSSSQGFTTEAFF. For the CDR3, the DNA is TGTGCCAGCAGCTCGTCCCAGGGTTTTACGACTGAAGCTTTCTTT.

The V gene is TRBV28, the J gene TRBJ1-1; no firm D call. Germline loops: CDR1 MDHEN, CDR2 SYDVKM. Trimming shortened V by 3 bases and J by 10 bases, and 9 bases separated the two germline ends. The CDR3 is 11 residues long. CDR3 sequence reads: CASSLGRGAFF. The CDR3 DNA reads as TGTGCCAGCAGTTTGGGCCGGGGAGCTTTCTTT.

This clone occurred a few times. The chain links TRBV29-1 to TRBJ1-1; D may be TRBD1 (6 bases). Germline-derived CDR1 and CDR2 are SQVTM and ANQGSEA. V lost 6 bases to trimming and J lost 1 base, with 12 bases between them. The CDR3 spans 13 residues. CDR3 coding DNA: TGCAGCGTCGGACAGCTATGGAACACTGAAGCTTTCTTT. Its translation is CSVGQLWNTEAFF.

This chain links TRBV6-5 with TRBJ1-3; TRBD1 aligns across 9 bases. Losses at the gene ends were 6 bases for V and 6 bases for J; bases not matched to a gene: 6. Germline V gene lookup returns CDR1 MNHEY and CDR2 SVGAGI. The CDR3 length is 14 residues. CDR3 nucleotide sequence: TGTGCCAGCAGGCCCTGGACAGGGGAAAACACCATATATTTT. Amino acid sequence: CASRPWTGENTIYF.

This clone was detected only once. The rearrangement joins TRBV6-6 to TRBJ2-5; TRBD2 agrees at 9 bases. With V trimmed by 7 bases and J by 1 base, 4 bases remained unmatched. The CDR3 covers 14 residues. Germline V gene lookup returns CDR1 MNHNY and CDR2 SVGAGI (reference sequence). Written as DNA, the CDR3 is TGTGCCAGCACGGCTAGCGGGGCCCAAGAGACCCAGTACTTC. It specifies CASTASGAQETQYF.

The chain couples TRBV5-1 to TRBJ1-2, with 12 positions matching TRBD1. Germline V gene lookup returns CDR1 SGHRS and CDR2 YFSETQ. This CDR3 is 15 amino acids long. The V and J ends lost 4 bases and 5 bases, in that order; junction bases with no gene match: 6. CDR3 bases: TGCGCCAGCAGCCCGGGGACAGGGGGCCGTTATGGCTACACCTTC. Amino acids: CASSPGTGGRYGYTF.

CDR3 protein: CASSDGNQPQHF. CDR3 sequence (DNA): TGTGCCAGCAGTGACGGCAATCAGCCCCAGCATTTT. The V gene is TRBV25-1, the J gene TRBJ1-5; no reliable D call. Per the germline V gene, CDR1 is MGHDK and CDR2 is SYGVNS. There are 12 residues in the CDR3. The V and J ends lost 3 bases and 2 bases respectively, with 2 bases between them.

The V call is TRBV11-2, the J call TRBJ2-5, with 8 positions matching TRBD1. The germline V gene encodes CDR1 SGHAT and CDR2 FQNNGV. There are 14 residues in the CDR3. With V trimmed by 3 bases and J by 3 bases, 3 bases remained unmatched. The CDR3 loop is CASSFGTGKETQYF. CDR3 bases: TGTGCCAGCAGCTTCGGGACAGGAAAAGAGACCCAGTACTTC.

The V gene is TRBV5-4, the J gene TRBJ1-6; 8 bases fit TRBD1. Germline V CDR1 and CDR2: SGHNT, YYREEE (reference sequence). The CDR3 totals 16 residues. Unmatched junction bases numbered 11, after V lost 4 bases and J lost 8 bases. The CDR3 nucleotides are TGTGCCAGCAGCCCGGTCAGGGGGCAAATTGATTCACCCCTCCACTTT. It specifies CASSPVRGQIDSPLHF.

This clone showed up just once. The gene calls are TRBV18 and TRBJ2-1; no clear D gene. The V end lost 1 base, the J end lost 4 bases, and 5 bases lay between the germline ends. Germline lookup yields CDR1 KGHSH and CDR2 LQKENI. The CDR3 is 13 residues long. CDR3 DNA: TGTGCCAGCTCACCACAGCGATACAATGAGCAGTTCTTC. Protein product: CASSPQRYNEQFF.

The chain is built from TRBV6-5 and TRBJ1-1, with D tentatively TRBD1 (5 bases). The CDR3 extends over 15 amino acids. Germline CDR1 is MNHEY and CDR2 is SVGAGI. V shed 3 bases and J shed 1 base, with 12 bases lying between them. The CDR3 loop reads CASSYPGGRNTEAFF. In DNA, the CDR3 is TGTGCCAGCAGTTATCCCGGGGGACGGAACACTGAAGCTTTCTTT.

This clone showed up just once. J is TRBJ2-5 and V is TRBV6-5; a possible D gene is TRBD2 (6 bases). V was clipped by 0 bases and J by 5 bases, with 13 bases between them. Germline V gives CDR1 MNHEY, CDR2 SVGAGI. This CDR3 has 15 amino acids. CDR3 nucleotide sequence: TGTGCCAGCAGTTACTCCCGGCTGGGACTCGAGACCCAGTACTTC. It codes for CASSYSRLGLETQYF.

This chain connects TRBV9 to TRBJ2-1; TRBD1 agrees at 11 bases. V shed 4 bases, J shed 3 bases, and the junction held 12 bases outside the gene matches. This CDR3 comprises 18 residues. Germline V CDR1 and CDR2: SGDLS, YYNGEE. The CDR3 region has the DNA TGTGCCAGCAGCCCGGGACAGGGGGACCTCGACTACTACAATGAGCAGTTCTTC. Encoded protein: CASSPGQGDLDYYNEQFF.

The rearrangement joins TRBV5-1 to TRBJ2-3, with 14 positions matching TRBD2. The CDR3 length is 15 residues. V lost 4 bases, J lost 9 bases, and 7 bases stayed unmatched. Germline CDR1 reads SGHRS; CDR2 reads YFSETQ. CDR3 amino acids: CASSRGTSGSETQYF. The CDR3 DNA reads as TGCGCCAGCAGCCGAGGGACTAGCGGGAGTGAGACGCAGTATTTT.

The rearrangement uses TRBV6-5 and TRBJ2-1, with 8 bases aligning to TRBD2. The CDR3 contains 15 residues. The V gene's germline CDR1 is MNHEY and CDR2 SVGAGI. Trimming removed 2 bases from V and 2 bases from J; junction bases left unmatched: 2. The CDR3 here is CASSYKREPYNEQFF. Written as DNA, the CDR3 is TGTGCCAGCAGTTACAAGCGGGAGCCCTACAATGAGCAGTTCTTC.

The chain combines TRBV5-1 with TRBJ2-5; D gene ambiguous. V lost 0 bases and J 9 bases, leaving 18 bases between the germline ends. The germline gives CDR1 SGHRS, CDR2 YFSETQ. This CDR3 is 15 amino acids long. DNA of the CDR3: TGCGCCAGCAGCTTGGCGAGGCGGATAGAGATTCCCCAGTACTTC. Its translation is CASSLARRIEIPQYF. The full variable domain, with the rest looked up from reference TRBV5-1 and TRBJ2-5, is KAGVTQTPRYLIKTRGQQVTLSCSPISGHRSVSWYQQTPGQGLQFLFEYFSETQRNKGNFPGRFSGRQFSNSRSEMNVSTLELGDSALYLCASSLARRIEIPQYFGPGTRLLVL.

The chain carries TRBV7-8 and TRBJ2-7; D might be TRBD1 (6 bases). V was pared by 2 bases and J by 6 bases, with 17 bases between. The CDR3 sequence is 15 residues long. Germline-derived CDR1 and CDR2 are SGHVS and FQNEAQ. Written as DNA, the CDR3 is TGTGCCAGCAGCTTAAGTCAGGGGCTGAGGGGCGAGCAGTACTTC. Its protein is CASSLSQGLRGEQYF.

The V call is TRBV7-3, the J call TRBJ2-5; tentatively, D is TRBD1 (6 bases). The CDR3 consists of 14 residues. Trimming removed 5 bases at V and 5 bases at J, with 15 bases between. Germline V gives CDR1 SGHTA, CDR2 FQGTGA. CDR3 region: CASSPALGGETQYF. CDR3 DNA sequence: TGTGCCAGCAGCCCGGCTCTAGGGGGTGAGACCCAGTACTTC.

The chain uses TRBV6-2 or TRBV6-3 and TRBJ1-1; D not resolved. CDR3 size: 13 residues. V gave up 0 bases and J gave up 8 bases, with 10 bases separating them. In germline, CDR1 is MNHEY, CDR2 SVGEGT. The CDR3 protein is CASSYSNWQEAFF. The DNA of the CDR3 is TGTGCCAGCAGTTACTCGAATTGGCAGGAAGCTTTCTTT.

This sequence joins TRBV5-4 and TRBJ1-1, with D perhaps TRBD1 (5 bases). Per germline, CDR1 SGHNT and CDR2 YYREEE (reference sequence). This CDR3 has 15 amino acids. Trimming shortened V by 3 bases and J by 1 base, and 13 bases separated the two germline ends. The chain's CDR3 is CASSWGGPGNTEAFF. The CDR3 DNA is TGTGCCAGCAGCTGGGGGGGTCCGGGGAACACTGAAGCTTTCTTT.

The chain employs TRBV30 and TRBJ2-1; TRBD2 matches at 12 bases. Germline V CDR1 and CDR2: GTSNPN, SVGIG (reference sequence). This CDR3 is built from 15 residues. With 5 bases clipped from V and 4 bases from J, the junction kept 6 bases outside the gene matches. The DNA of the CDR3 is TGTGCCTGGTCACCTCTAGCGGGAGGGTACAATGAGCAGTTCTTC. It is translated as CAWSPLAGGYNEQFF.

The chain combines TRBV10-3 with TRBJ2-1, with 12 bases identical to TRBD2. Germline V CDR1 and CDR2: ENHRY, SYGVKD. Losses at the gene ends were 6 bases for V and 8 bases for J; bases not matched to a gene: 2. This CDR3 spans 13 amino acids. In nucleotides, the CDR3 is TGTGCCATCAGCCTAGCGGGAGGGGATGAGCAGTTCTTC. It encodes CAISLAGGDEQFF.

The CDR3 coding sequence is TGTGCCAGTAGGAACAGGGTCTTTCCCTCTGGGGCCAACGTCCTGACTTTC. This codes for CASRNRVFPSGANVLTF. V is TRBV19 and J is TRBJ2-6; possible D gene TRBD1, 6 bases. The CDR3 is 17 amino acids. The V end lost 6 bases, the J end lost 0 bases, and 15 bases lay between the germline ends. Germline-derived CDR1 and CDR2 are LNHDA and SQIVND (reference sequence).

The chain combines TRBV9 with TRBJ2-1; 11 bases are a match to TRBD2. Germline V gene lookup returns CDR1 SGDLS and CDR2 YYNGEE. V shed 0 bases and J 2 bases; nucleotides not matched to a gene: 4. The CDR3 runs 17 residues. CDR3 protein: CASSVGLAGITYNEQFF. CDR3 in DNA: TGTGCCAGCAGCGTAGGACTAGCGGGGATCACCTACAATGAGCAGTTCTTC.

J is TRBJ2-1 and V is TRBV6-2 or TRBV6-3, with D unresolved. Germline lookup yields CDR1 MNHEY and CDR2 SVGEGT. V lost 6 bases, J lost 0 bases, and 12 bases lay in between. The CDR3 runs 15 residues. The CDR3 loop reads CASSRKPNSYNEQFF. CDR3 nucleotide sequence: TGTGCCAGCAGCCGTAAGCCGAACTCCTACAATGAGCAGTTCTTC.

The chain has TRBV3-1 (or the pseudogene TRBV3-2) and TRBJ1-3, with no clear D. This CDR3 contains 17 residues. Germline-derived CDR1 and CDR2 are LGHDT and YNNKEL (reference sequence). Trimming left V 2 bases short and J 0 bases short, with 14 bases between. CDR3 bases: TGTGCCAGCAGCCAACATCCCACGGCGGGCTCTGGAAACACCATATATTTT. This sequence encodes CASSQHPTAGSGNTIYF.

The chain links TRBV3-1 (or the pseudogene TRBV3-2) to TRBJ1-1; no clear D. The germline V gene has CDR1 LGHDT and CDR2 YNNKEL (reference sequence). Deletions cut 1 base from V and 7 bases from J, with 13 bases between. The CDR3 totals 14 residues. The CDR3 DNA follows: TGTGCCAGCAGCCAAGGAGAAGGGAGGAGTGAAGCTTTCTTT. Encoded protein: CASSQGEGRSEAFF.

CDR3 coding DNA: TGCGCCAGCAGCTTGGCCAGAGGACTAGCCCACACCGGGGAGCTGTTTTTT. This sequence encodes CASSLARGLAHTGELFF. This rearrangement joins TRBV5-1 to TRBJ2-2; the match to TRBD2 covers 8 bases. The J segment lost 3 bases and the V segment lost 0 bases, leaving 7 bases of the junction unmatched. The germline V gene has CDR1 SGHRS and CDR2 YFSETQ. The CDR3 extends over 17 amino acids.